These 3 T cell receptor beta chains came from one sample sequenced in a study of T cells in Graves' hyperthyroidism and ophthalmopathy. The source material, RNA transcripts, was used to amplify TCR beta CDR3 regions. TCR CDR3 regions were first amplified by RT-PCR with HTBI primers. TCRdb reprocessed the multiplex PCR reads with MiXCR, giving one entry per CDR3 protein. This repertoire shows about 400,000 distinct CDR3 sequences, roughly 14% found once; its top ten account for 7.7%. The source material was blood. These receptors originate from a woman aged 18-35 years with Graves' hyperthyroidism.

This clonotype was detected ten times or more. The V gene is TRBV6-5, the J gene TRBJ2-2; D gene uncertain. The CDR3 totals 14 residues. Germline V gene lookup returns CDR1 MNHEY and CDR2 SVGAGI. V was shortened by 0 bases and J by 5 bases, with 7 bases between the two germline ends. As DNA, the CDR3 is TGTGCCAGCAGTTACTCCATAAGGACCGGGGAGCTGTTTTTT. Translated, it gives CASSYSIRTGELFF.

This clonotype was seen at least ten times. This chain joins TRBV2 and TRBJ2-7; 11 bases fit TRBD2. The CDR3 consists of 16 residues. V lost 3 bases, J lost 1 base, and 5 bases stayed unmatched. Germline V gene lookup returns CDR1 SNHLY and CDR2 FYNNEI. CDR3 DNA sequence: TGTGCCAGCAGTGATGGACTAGCGGGTCCGTCCTACGAGCAGTACTTC. It translates to CASSDGLAGPSYEQYF. Full variable domain (remainder filled in from reference TRBV2 and TRBJ2-7): EPEVTQTPSHQVTQMGQEVILRCVPISNHLYFYWYRQILGQKVEFLVSFYNNEISEKSEIFDDQFSVERPDGSNFTLKIRSTKLEDSAMYFCASSDGLAGPSYEQYFGPGTRLTVT.

This clonotype has at least ten counts. J is TRBJ2-5 and V is TRBV7-8; D unresolved. This CDR3 comprises 14 residues. CDR1 SGHVS and CDR2 FQNEAQ come from the germline V gene. Trimming took off 2 bases at V and 1 base at J, with 8 bases between the two ends. The CDR3 bases are TGTGCCAGCAGCTTATTTCGCAGCCAAGAGACCCAGTACTTC. Its protein is CASSLFRSQETQYF. The full variable domain, with the rest looked up from reference TRBV7-8 and TRBJ2-5, is GAGVSQSPRYKVAKRGQDVALRCDPISGHVSLFWYQQALGQGPEFLTYFQNEAQLDKSGLPSDRFFAERPEGSVSTLKIQRTQQEDSAVYLCASSLFRSQETQYFGPGTRLLVL.